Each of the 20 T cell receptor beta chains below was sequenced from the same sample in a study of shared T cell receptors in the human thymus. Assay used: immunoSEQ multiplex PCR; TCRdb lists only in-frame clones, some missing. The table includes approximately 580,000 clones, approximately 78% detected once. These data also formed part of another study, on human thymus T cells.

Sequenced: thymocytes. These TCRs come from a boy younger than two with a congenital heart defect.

The CDR3 sequence is CASIGWGSGRRETQYF. The CDR3 region has the DNA TGTGCCAGCATTGGTTGGGGGAGCGGGAGGCGAGAGACCCAGTACTTC. The chain couples TRBV2 to TRBJ2-5; 9 bases fit TRBD2. Germline V CDR1 and CDR2: SNHLY, FYNNEI. V shed 7 bases, J shed 4 bases, and the junction held 13 bases outside the gene matches. This CDR3 contains 16 residues.

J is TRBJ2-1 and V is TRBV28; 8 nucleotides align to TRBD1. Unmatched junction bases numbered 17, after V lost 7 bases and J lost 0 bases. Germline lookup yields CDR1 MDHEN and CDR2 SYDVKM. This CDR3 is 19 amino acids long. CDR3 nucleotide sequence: TGTGCCAGCACCGAACTATTACATGACAGGGGAGGCTCCTACAATGAGCAGTTCTTC. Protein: CASTELLHDRGGSYNEQFF.

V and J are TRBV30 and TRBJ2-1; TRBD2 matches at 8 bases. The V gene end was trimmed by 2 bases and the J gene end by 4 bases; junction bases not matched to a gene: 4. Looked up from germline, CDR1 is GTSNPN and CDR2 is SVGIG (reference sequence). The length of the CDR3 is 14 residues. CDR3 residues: CAWSSGRRYNEQFF. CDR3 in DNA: TGTGCCTGGAGTAGCGGGAGACGGTACAATGAGCAGTTCTTC.

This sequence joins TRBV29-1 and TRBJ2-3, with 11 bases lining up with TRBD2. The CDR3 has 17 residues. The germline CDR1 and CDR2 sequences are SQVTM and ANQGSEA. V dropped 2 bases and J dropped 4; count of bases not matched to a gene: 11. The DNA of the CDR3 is TGCAGCGTTGAATGGGAGGAACTAGCGGGAGCGGCAGATACGCAGTATTTT. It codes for CSVEWEELAGAADTQYF.

The chain's CDR3 is CASSPTSGPYEQYF. As DNA, the CDR3 is TGCGCCAGCAGTCCCACTAGCGGCCCCTACGAGCAGTACTTC. The chain has TRBV10-1 and TRBJ2-7, with 8 bases lining up with TRBD2. The CDR3 length is 14 residues. V trimming: 5 bases; J trimming: 2 bases; junction bases outside the gene matches: 5. Germline CDR1 reads WNHNN; CDR2 reads SYGVQD (reference sequence).

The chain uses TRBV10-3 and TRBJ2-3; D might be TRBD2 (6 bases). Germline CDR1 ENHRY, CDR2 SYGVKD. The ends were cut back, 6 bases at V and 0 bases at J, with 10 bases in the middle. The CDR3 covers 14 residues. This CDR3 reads CAIRSGRSTDTQYF. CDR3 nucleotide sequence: TGTGCCATCAGGAGCGGGCGAAGCACAGATACGCAGTATTTT.

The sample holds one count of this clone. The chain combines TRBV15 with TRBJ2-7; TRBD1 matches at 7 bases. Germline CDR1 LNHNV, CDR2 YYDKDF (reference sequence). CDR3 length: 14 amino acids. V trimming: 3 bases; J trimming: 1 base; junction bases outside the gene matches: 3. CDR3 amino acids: CATSSDRASYEQYF. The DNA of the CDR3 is TGTGCCACCAGCAGCGACAGGGCTTCCTACGAGCAGTACTTC.

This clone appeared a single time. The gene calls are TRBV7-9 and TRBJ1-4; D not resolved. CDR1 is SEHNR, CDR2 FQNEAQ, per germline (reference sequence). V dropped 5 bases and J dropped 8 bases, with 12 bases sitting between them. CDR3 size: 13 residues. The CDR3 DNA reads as TGTGCCAGCAGCCCCCGGGGTTCAGAAAAACTGTTTTTT. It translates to CASSPRGSEKLFF.

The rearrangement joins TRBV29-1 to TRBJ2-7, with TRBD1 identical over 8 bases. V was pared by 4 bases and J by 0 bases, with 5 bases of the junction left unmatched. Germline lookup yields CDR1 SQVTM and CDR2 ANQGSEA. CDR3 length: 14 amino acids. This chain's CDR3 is CSVAPDRVSYEQYF. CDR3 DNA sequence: TGCAGCGTTGCCCCGGACAGGGTCTCCTACGAGCAGTACTTC.

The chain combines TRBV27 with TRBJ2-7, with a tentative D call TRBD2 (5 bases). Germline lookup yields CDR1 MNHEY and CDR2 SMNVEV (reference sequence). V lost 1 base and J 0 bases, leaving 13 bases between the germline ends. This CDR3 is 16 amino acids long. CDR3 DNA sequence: TGTGCCAGCAGTTTATGGAGCGGCGGGTTCTCCTACGAGCAGTACTTC. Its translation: CASSLWSGGFSYEQYF.

CDR3 residues: CASSECRLAGGFQYF. CDR3 in DNA: TGCGCCAGCAGTGAGTGCAGACTAGCGGGAGGGTTCCAGTACTTC. The V and J genes are TRBV10-2 and TRBJ2-5, with 14 bases aligning to TRBD2. V trimming: 1 base; J trimming: 10 bases; junction bases outside the gene matches: 5. CDR1 is WSHSY and CDR2 is SAAADI in the germline V gene. The CDR3 has 15 amino acids.

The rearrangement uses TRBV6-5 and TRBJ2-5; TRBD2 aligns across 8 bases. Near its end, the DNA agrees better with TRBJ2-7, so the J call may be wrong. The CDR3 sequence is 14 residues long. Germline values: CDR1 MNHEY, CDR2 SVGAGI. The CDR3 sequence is CASKERERASEQYF. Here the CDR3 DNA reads TGTGCCAGCAAAGAGCGGGAGAGGGCTTCCGAGCAGTACTTC.

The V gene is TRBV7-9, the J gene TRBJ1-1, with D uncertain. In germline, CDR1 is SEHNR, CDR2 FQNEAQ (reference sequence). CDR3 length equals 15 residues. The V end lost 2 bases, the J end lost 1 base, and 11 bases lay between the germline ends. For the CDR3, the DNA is TGTGCCAGCAGCTTATTAGCGACGGCGAACACTGAAGCTTTCTTT. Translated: CASSLLATANTEAFF.

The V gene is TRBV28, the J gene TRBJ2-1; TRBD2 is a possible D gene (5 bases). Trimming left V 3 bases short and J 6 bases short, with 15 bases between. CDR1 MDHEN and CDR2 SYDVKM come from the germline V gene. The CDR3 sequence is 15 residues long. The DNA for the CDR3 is TGTGCCAGCAGTTTCGTCCCGCCCACTAGCAATGAGCAGTTCTTC. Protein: CASSFVPPTSNEQFF.

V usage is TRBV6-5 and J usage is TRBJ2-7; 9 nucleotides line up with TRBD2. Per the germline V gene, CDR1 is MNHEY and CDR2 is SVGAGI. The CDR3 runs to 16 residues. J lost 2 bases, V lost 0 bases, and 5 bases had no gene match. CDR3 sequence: CASSYSKGTSPYEQYF. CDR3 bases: TGTGCCAGCAGTTACTCGAAAGGGACTAGCCCCTACGAGCAGTACTTC.

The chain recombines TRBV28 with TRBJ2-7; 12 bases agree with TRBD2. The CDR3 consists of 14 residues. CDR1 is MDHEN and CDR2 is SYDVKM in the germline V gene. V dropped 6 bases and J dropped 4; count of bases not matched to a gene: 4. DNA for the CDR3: TGTGCCAGCAGACCAACTAGCGGGAGGTACGAGCAGTACTTC. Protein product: CASRPTSGRYEQYF.

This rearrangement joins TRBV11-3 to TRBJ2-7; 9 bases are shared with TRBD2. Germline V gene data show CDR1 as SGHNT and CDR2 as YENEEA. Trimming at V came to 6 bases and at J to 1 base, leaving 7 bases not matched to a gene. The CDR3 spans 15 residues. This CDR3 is CASSFGTSFSYEQYF. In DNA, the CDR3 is TGTGCCAGCAGTTTCGGGACTAGCTTTTCCTACGAGCAGTACTTC. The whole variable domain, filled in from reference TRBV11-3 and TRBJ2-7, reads EAGVVQSPRYKIIEKKQPVAFWCNPISGHNTLYWYLQNLGQGPELLIRYENEEAVDDSQLPKDRFSAERLKGVDSTLKIQPAELGDSAVYLCASSFGTSFSYEQYFGPGTRLTVT.

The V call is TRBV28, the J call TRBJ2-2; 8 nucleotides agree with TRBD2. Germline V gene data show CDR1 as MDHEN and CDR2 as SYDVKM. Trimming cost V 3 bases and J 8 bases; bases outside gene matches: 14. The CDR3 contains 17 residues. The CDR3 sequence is CASSLASGSPLVGELFF. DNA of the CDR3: TGTGCCAGCAGTTTGGCGAGCGGGAGTCCCCTCGTTGGGGAGCTGTTTTTT.

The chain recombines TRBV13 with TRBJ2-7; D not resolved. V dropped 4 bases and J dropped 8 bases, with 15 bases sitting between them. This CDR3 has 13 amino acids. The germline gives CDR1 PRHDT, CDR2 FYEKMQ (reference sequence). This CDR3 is CASSSPEIIKQYF. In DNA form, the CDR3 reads TGTGCCAGCAGCTCTCCCGAGATTATTAAGCAGTACTTC.

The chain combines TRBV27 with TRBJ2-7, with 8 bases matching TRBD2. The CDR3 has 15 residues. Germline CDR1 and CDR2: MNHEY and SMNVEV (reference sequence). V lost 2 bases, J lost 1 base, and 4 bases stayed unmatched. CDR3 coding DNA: TGTGCCAGCAGTTTAAGGCGGGAGGAGTCCTACGAGCAGTACTTC. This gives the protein CASSLRREESYEQYF.